This is a list of T cell receptor beta chains from one sample in a study of cytomegalovirus exposure and HLA in healthy donors. This table comes from immunoSEQ multiplex PCR, and its TCRdb copy is limited to in-frame clones, with some not included. The sample shows hundreds of thousands of clones, over 80% of them seen only once. The sample taken for sequencing was PBMCs. The receptors were gathered from a boy aged 2 to 9 in good health and CMV-seronegative. Both conserved end residues are part of each CDR3. The order of the fields is CDR3 DNA, CDR3 protein, V gene, D gene, clone size, J gene. A D gene is named only where the DNA matches it firmly. Part of the rows lack a size; the others show once, few, many or a class for expanded clones.

CDR3 DNA: TGTGCCAGCAGTTGGACCGGGACAGAGAATTCTGGAAACACCATATATTTT
CDR3 protein: CASSWTGTENSGNTIYF
V gene: TRBV27
D gene: TRBD1
clone size: -
J gene: TRBJ1-3

CDR3 DNA: TGTGCCAGCCGCAAAACCATTAGCGGGAACACAGATACGCAGTATTTT
CDR3 protein: CASRKTISGNTDTQYF
V gene: TRBV6-6
D gene: TRBD2
clone size: -
J gene: TRBJ2-3

CDR3 DNA: TGTGCCAGCCGGGACAGGGCCAACTATGGCTACACCTTC
CDR3 protein: CASRDRANYGYTF
V gene: TRBV6-1
D gene: TRBD1
clone size: -
J gene: TRBJ1-2

CDR3 DNA: TGTGCCAGCAGCGCTCCTCAAGCGAGACTCACAGATACGCAGTATTTT
CDR3 protein: CASSAPQARLTDTQYF
V gene: TRBV9
D gene: -
clone size: -
J gene: TRBJ2-3

CDR3 DNA: TGTGCCAGCAGCCCTATCCAAGAGACCCAGTACTTC
CDR3 protein: CASSPIQETQYF
V gene: TRBV28
D gene: -
clone size: once
J gene: TRBJ2-5

CDR3 DNA: TGTGCCAGCTCACCGGGGACAGGGGACTATGGCTACACCTTC
CDR3 protein: CASSPGTGDYGYTF
V gene: TRBV18
D gene: TRBD1
clone size: once
J gene: TRBJ1-2

CDR3 DNA: TGTGCCAGCAGCGCCGGGACAGATTGGTACGAGCAGTACTTC
CDR3 protein: CASSAGTDWYEQYF
V gene: TRBV9
D gene: TRBD1
clone size: -
J gene: TRBJ2-7

CDR3 DNA: TGTGCCAGTAGTTCATCAACTAATGAAAAACTGTTTTTT
CDR3 protein: CASSSSTNEKLFF
V gene: TRBV19
D gene: -
clone size: -
J gene: TRBJ1-4

CDR3 DNA: TGCAGTGTCAGGGGCGCTGAAGCTTTCTTT
CDR3 protein: CSVRGAEAFF
V gene: TRBV20-1
D gene: -
clone size: -
J gene: TRBJ1-1

CDR3 DNA: TGTGCCAGCAGCTTCTCCTACGGGGACACTGAAGCTTTCTTT
CDR3 protein: CASSFSYGDTEAFF
V gene: TRBV11-2
D gene: -
clone size: few
J gene: TRBJ1-1

CDR3 DNA: TGTGCCAGCAGCTTAGTTACGGGGGCGGGAGCTGTCTATGGCTACACCTTC
CDR3 protein: CASSLVTGAGAVYGYTF
V gene: TRBV7-8
D gene: -
clone size: once
J gene: TRBJ1-2

CDR3 DNA: TGTGCCAGTTTGACAGGGCACTATGGCTACACCTTC
CDR3 protein: CASLTGHYGYTF
V gene: TRBV19
D gene: TRBD1
clone size: -
J gene: TRBJ1-2

CDR3 DNA: TGCGCCAGCAGCCAAGGAGTTGGGGGGATCGGAATCGGGGAGCTGTTTTTT
CDR3 protein: CASSQGVGGIGIGELFF
V gene: TRBV4-1
D gene: -
clone size: -
J gene: TRBJ2-2

CDR3 DNA: TGTGCCAGCAGCTTAGGAGTCACAGATACGCAGTATTTT
CDR3 protein: CASSLGVTDTQYF
V gene: TRBV11-2
D gene: -
clone size: -
J gene: TRBJ2-3

CDR3 DNA: TGTGCCAGCAGCTTTGGCGGGGGGGAGCAGTTCTTC
CDR3 protein: CASSFGGGEQFF
V gene: TRBV5-6
D gene: TRBD2
clone size: -
J gene: TRBJ2-1

CDR3 DNA: TGTGCCAGCAGTGGGGGGGGCCTGAACACTGAAGCTTTCTTT
CDR3 protein: CASSGGGLNTEAFF
V gene: TRBV6-1
D gene: -
clone size: -
J gene: TRBJ1-1

CDR3 DNA: TGCGCCAGCAGCCAAGGGGAAGGGGCCTACGAGCAGTACTTC
CDR3 protein: CASSQGEGAYEQYF
V gene: TRBV4-1
D gene: -
clone size: -
J gene: TRBJ2-7

CDR3 DNA: TGTGCCAGCAGTGCAGGTTTCTACGAGCAGTACTTC
CDR3 protein: CASSAGFYEQYF
V gene: TRBV25-1
D gene: -
clone size: -
J gene: TRBJ2-7

CDR3 DNA: TGTGCCAGCAGCCCTTATAGCAATCAGCCCCAGCATTTT
CDR3 protein: CASSPYSNQPQHF
V gene: TRBV6-5
D gene: -
clone size: -
J gene: TRBJ1-5

CDR3 DNA: TGTGCCAGCAGTGGGGACAGGGATGGCTACACCTTC
CDR3 protein: CASSGDRDGYTF
V gene: TRBV27
D gene: TRBD1
clone size: -
J gene: TRBJ1-2

CDR3 DNA: TGTGCCAGCAGCTTAGATACTAGCGGAGGAGATACGCAGTATTTT
CDR3 protein: CASSLDTSGGDTQYF
V gene: TRBV7-2
D gene: TRBD2
clone size: -
J gene: TRBJ2-3

CDR3 DNA: TGTGCCAGCAGTGCGGGGGGCCCCTCGGATACGCAGTATTTT
CDR3 protein: CASSAGGPSDTQYF
V gene: TRBV6-1
D gene: -
clone size: -
J gene: TRBJ2-3

CDR3 DNA: TGTGCCAGCAGTTACAGGGGTTCCTACGAGCAGTACTTC
CDR3 protein: CASSYRGSYEQYF
V gene: TRBV7-2
D gene: TRBD1
clone size: -
J gene: TRBJ2-7

CDR3 DNA: TGTGCCAGCAGGTCCCCGAGCGTTGGGGGCGGCTACACCTTC
CDR3 protein: CASRSPSVGGGYTF
V gene: TRBV6-5
D gene: -
clone size: -
J gene: TRBJ1-2

CDR3 DNA: TGTGCCAGCAGTTCCGACGGACTAGCGGGGATTAGCACAGATACGCAGTATTTT
CDR3 protein: CASSSDGLAGISTDTQYF
V gene: TRBV25-1
D gene: TRBD2
clone size: -
J gene: TRBJ2-3

CDR3 DNA: TGTGCCAGCAGCTCCACCCCCGGAACAGGGGGAGACACCGGGGAGCTGTTTTTT
CDR3 protein: CASSSTPGTGGDTGELFF
V gene: TRBV7-9
D gene: TRBD1
clone size: -
J gene: TRBJ2-2

CDR3 DNA: TGTGCCAGCAGTGTAGAAAGTGCTCAGCCCCAGCATTTT
CDR3 protein: CASSVESAQPQHF
V gene: TRBV6-1
D gene: -
clone size: few
J gene: TRBJ1-5

CDR3 DNA: TGTGCCAGCAGCAGTGGCGGGTTCCAAGAGACCCAGTACTTC
CDR3 protein: CASSSGGFQETQYF
V gene: TRBV9
D gene: -
clone size: -
J gene: TRBJ2-5

CDR3 DNA: TGTGCCAGCAGTCCCCACGGGGGTGACAAAGAGACCCAGTACTTC
CDR3 protein: CASSPHGGDKETQYF
V gene: TRBV28
D gene: -
clone size: -
J gene: TRBJ2-5

CDR3 DNA: TGCAGCGTTGAAGACGGGCAGGGAACGAACACTGAAGCTTTCTTT
CDR3 protein: CSVEDGQGTNTEAFF
V gene: TRBV29-1
D gene: -
clone size: -
J gene: TRBJ1-1

CDR3 DNA: TGTGCCAGCAGAAATCTCGGGACAGGTAATCAGCCCCAGCATTTT
CDR3 protein: CASRNLGTGNQPQHF
V gene: TRBV2
D gene: TRBD1
clone size: -
J gene: TRBJ1-5

CDR3 DNA: TGTGCCAGTAGTATACGACGCGAAGGGGGCTTCTATGGCTACACCTTC
CDR3 protein: CASSIRREGGFYGYTF
V gene: TRBV19
D gene: TRBD1
clone size: -
J gene: TRBJ1-2

CDR3 DNA: TGTGCCAGCAGTGGGGCTAGCGGCGTCGGGCGTAGCTCCTACGAGCAGTACTTC
CDR3 protein: CASSGASGVGRSSYEQYF
V gene: TRBV6-1
D gene: TRBD2
clone size: -
J gene: TRBJ2-7

CDR3 DNA: TGTGCCAGCAGCAAAGTGTACGGGACACTGAGCTCTGGGGCCAACGTCCTGACTTTC
CDR3 protein: CASSKVYGTLSSGANVLTF
V gene: TRBV21-1
D gene: -
clone size: -
J gene: TRBJ2-6

CDR3 DNA: TGTGCCAGCAGTTCCGGTATCGGGACAGACATCTACGAGCAGTACTTC
CDR3 protein: CASSSGIGTDIYEQYF
V gene: TRBV6-5
D gene: TRBD1
clone size: -
J gene: TRBJ2-7

CDR3 DNA: TGTGCCAGCAGTCGGACAGGACTCTCTGGAAACACCATATATTTT
CDR3 protein: CASSRTGLSGNTIYF
V gene: TRBV6-5
D gene: TRBD1
clone size: -
J gene: TRBJ1-3

CDR3 DNA: TGTGCCAGCAGCTCCCGACTAGCGAAGAGCTACGAGCAGTACTTC
CDR3 protein: CASSSRLAKSYEQYF
V gene: TRBV7-2
D gene: TRBD2
clone size: -
J gene: TRBJ2-7

CDR3 DNA: TGCAGCGTTGCGCAGGGGGTTGTCCTGAACACTGAAGCTTTCTTT
CDR3 protein: CSVAQGVVLNTEAFF
V gene: TRBV29-1
D gene: TRBD1
clone size: -
J gene: TRBJ1-1

CDR3 DNA: TGTGCCAGCAGCCCCCATGTCGGCTCCTACGAGCAGTACTTC
CDR3 protein: CASSPHVGSYEQYF
V gene: TRBV7-8
D gene: -
clone size: -
J gene: TRBJ2-7

CDR3 DNA: TGTGCCTGGAGGGGAGGGACAGGACGATTGAACACTGAAGCTTTCTTT
CDR3 protein: CAWRGGTGRLNTEAFF
V gene: TRBV30
D gene: TRBD1
clone size: -
J gene: TRBJ1-1

CDR3 DNA: TGTGCCATCAGTGTCCTAGCGGAAGAGACCCGGTACTTC
CDR3 protein: CAISVLAEETRYF
V gene: TRBV10-3
D gene: TRBD2
clone size: -
J gene: TRBJ2-5

CDR3 DNA: TGCGCCAGCAGCTTGGCCGCGGGGGCGCACGAGCAGTACTTC
CDR3 protein: CASSLAAGAHEQYF
V gene: TRBV5-1
D gene: -
clone size: -
J gene: TRBJ2-7

CDR3 DNA: TGTGCCAGCAGCTTAGAGGGGGGGAACACTGAAGCTTTCTTT
CDR3 protein: CASSLEGGNTEAFF
V gene: TRBV11-3
D gene: -
clone size: -
J gene: TRBJ1-1

CDR3 DNA: TGTGCCAGCAGTGAAGAGACAGGGGCAAGTTTTAACCCTGGAAACACCATATATTTT
CDR3 protein: CASSEETGASFNPGNTIYF
V gene: TRBV2
D gene: TRBD1
clone size: -
J gene: TRBJ1-3

CDR3 DNA: TGTGCCAGCAGTGAACTGTTCTACAATGAGCAGTTCTTC
CDR3 protein: CASSELFYNEQFF
V gene: TRBV25-1
D gene: -
clone size: -
J gene: TRBJ2-1

CDR3 DNA: TGTGCCAGCGGTCCCCCGGCGGATGAAGCTTTCTTT
CDR3 protein: CASGPPADEAFF
V gene: TRBV6-5
D gene: -
clone size: once
J gene: TRBJ1-1

CDR3 DNA: TGCGCCAGCAGCCCTTCGACAGGGCATTACGAGCAGTACTTC
CDR3 protein: CASSPSTGHYEQYF
V gene: TRBV5-1
D gene: TRBD1
clone size: -
J gene: TRBJ2-7

CDR3 DNA: TGTGCCAGCAGCCAGGTGGGGGACAGGAACACTGAAGCTTTCTTT
CDR3 protein: CASSQVGDRNTEAFF
V gene: TRBV14
D gene: TRBD1
clone size: -
J gene: TRBJ1-1

CDR3 DNA: TGTGCCAGCAGCTTCGCCCCGGGGGCCTACGAGCAGTACTTC
CDR3 protein: CASSFAPGAYEQYF
V gene: TRBV7-2
D gene: -
clone size: -
J gene: TRBJ2-7

CDR3 DNA: TGTGCCTGGAGTGCCGGACAGGGTCTAGGCTATGGCTACACCTTC
CDR3 protein: CAWSAGQGLGYGYTF
V gene: TRBV30
D gene: TRBD1
clone size: -
J gene: TRBJ1-2

CDR3 DNA: TGTGCCAGCAGCTTAGCAGGAGGGCAAAACTATGGCTACACCTTC
CDR3 protein: CASSLAGGQNYGYTF
V gene: TRBV7-9
D gene: -
clone size: -
J gene: TRBJ1-2